The entry below describes one TCR beta chain. Its antigen is not identified. PCR used 60 Vbeta primers and 13 Jbeta primers. Per the study methods: Per a later analysis, the number of unique TCR beta chains was roughly 80 million, of which 10 million to 11 million were shared. Only in-frame clones appear in the TCRdb table, and some are missing; sequencing was by immunoSEQ multiplex PCR. Clone size and the V and J calls come from that table; the DNA yielded D and trimming. The sample carries about 150,000 clones, 72% recorded once. The data stem from a study of cytomegalovirus exposure and HLA in healthy donors. Whole-study findings and limits: Diagnosis of cytomegalovirus status made by the classifier reportedly showed high specificity and sensitivity. The investigators catalogued about 170 TCR beta chains as cytomegalovirus-associated.

The TCR was taken from a man aged 45-65 years in good health and CMV-seropositive. Sequenced: PBMCs.

The CDR3: CASSGPPWRVQETQYF. Written as DNA, the CDR3 is TGTGCCAGCAGTGGGCCTCCATGGAGGGTCCAAGAGACCCAGTACTTC. The chain links TRBV6-6 to TRBJ2-5, with D perhaps TRBD2 (6 bases). CDR1 and CDR2 (germline): MNHNY, SVGAGI (reference sequence). The CDR3 is 16 residues long. V gave up 5 bases and J gave up 1 base, with 17 bases separating them.